This T cell receptor beta chain was observed in a study of regulatory T cells in long-lasting Graves disease. The time point here: persistent/refractory GD, antithyroid drugs over 5 years with positive TRAb. PBMC RNA served as the TCR library source. V was trimmed by 2 bases and J by 7 bases, leaving 14 bases between them. This CDR3 has 14 residues. Per the germline V gene, CDR1 is MGHRA and CDR2 is YSYEKL. CDR3-region Arm-PCR and iRepertoire HTBI primers produced the TCR beta libraries. TCRdb ran MiXCR on the multiplex PCR reads and lists one entry per CDR3 protein. The data contain roughly 430,000 distinct CDR3 sequences, 21% of them singletons.

This TCR came from a female donor with Graves disease. Here the sequenced sample was peripheral blood mononuclear cells (PBMCs), taken when the disease was refractory, from a patient treated with antithyroid drugs. The chain joins TRBV4-1 to TRBJ1-1; D unclear. As DNA, the CDR3 is TGCGCCAGCAGCCAACCTCGGGAGAGATTTGAAGCTTTCTTT. Amino acid sequence: CASSQPRERFEAFF.